The present entry profiles one T cell receptor beta chain with its context. The antigen is not known. This specimen belongs to a study of T cell responses to AZD1222 COVID-19 vaccine. Findings and caveats of the study: Repertoires in all cases were sampled only once the peak T cell response had passed. Spike-specific TCR breadth and depth grew following two AZD1222 doses. The donor group comprised mostly white British people and more females; the analysis possibly underestimated clonal diversity.

Repertoires were generated with immunoSEQ multiplex PCR, while TCRdb's copy carries only in-frame clones and drops some. The repertoire has under 100,000 clones, roughly nine tenths of them found once; the top ten carry over 4%. The sequence was collected from an adult who received the AZD1222 COVID-19 vaccine. This specimen was peripheral blood, taken 28 days after the second AZD1222 dose.

This chain's CDR3 is CASSPRGSRTTGELFF. In DNA form, the CDR3 reads TGTGCCAGCAGCCCCCGGGGGAGCAGGACGACCGGGGAGCTGTTTTTT. The V gene is TRBV7-2, the J gene TRBJ2-2, with a weak D call TRBD2 (6 bases). This CDR3 contains 16 residues. Trimming shortened V by 5 bases and J by 5 bases, and 18 bases separated the two germline ends. Germline V gene data show CDR1 as SGHTA and CDR2 as FQGNSA.